One sample yielded the 9 T cell receptor beta chains listed below, sequenced in a study of blood T cells in healthy people across ages. A second PCR, run for about 6 to 12 cycles, used a sample-barcoded 5' primer plus a J-beta primer mix. One entry per CDR3 protein, called by TCRdb with MiXCR from the 5' RACE reads. The sample shows more than 700,000 distinct CDR3 sequences, about 48% of them seen only once. Sample: blood. These receptors were obtained from an elderly man in good health.

V usage is TRBV5-5 and J usage is TRBJ2-7; D possibly corresponds to TRBD2 (6 bases). Germline V gene data show CDR1 as SGHKS and CDR2 as YYEKEE (reference sequence). The CDR3 runs 16 residues. The V gene lost 0 bases and the J gene lost 2 bases, with 15 bases spanning the gap. The CDR3 DNA reads TGTGCCAGCAGCTTGGTGTGGGGAGGAGAGGCCTACGAGCAGTACTTC. Residues: CASSLVWGGEAYEQYF.

As for this clonotype: The junction and the germline gene differ at one end; a read error may be behind it. In DNA form, the CDR3 reads TGTGCCAACAGCTTAGGGACAGCCGCTAGCAATCAGCCCCAGCATTTT. This codes for CANSLGTAASNQPQHF. V usage is TRBV7-2 and J usage is TRBJ1-5; 7 bases line up with TRBD1. Germline V gives CDR1 SGHTA, CDR2 FQGNSA. CDR3 length: 16 amino acids.

This chain uses TRBV6-2 or TRBV6-3 with TRBJ2-7; TRBD1 or TRBD2 may be the D gene (5 bases each). This CDR3 has 14 amino acids. Trimming removed 11 bases from V and 0 bases from J, with 17 bases in between. Germline V gives CDR1 MNHEY, CDR2 SVGEGT. CDR3 in amino acids: CAGRRDASSYEQYF. The CDR3 region has the DNA TGTGCCGGCCGCAGGGACGCAAGCTCCTACGAGCAGTACTTC.

About this clonotype: At one end, the junction sequence differs from germline, possibly due to a read error. J is TRBJ1-1 and V is TRBV6-2 or TRBV6-3; D is undetermined. This CDR3 region has 15 residues. The germline CDR1 and CDR2 sequences are MNHEY and SVGEGT. The CDR3 loop is CGSSNPTRMNTEAFF. In nucleotides, the CDR3 is TGTGGCAGCAGTAATCCGACACGGATGAACACTGAAGCTTTCTTT.

J is TRBJ1-2 and V is TRBV7-2, with a tentative D call TRBD1 (6 bases). CDR1 and CDR2 from the germline V gene are SGHTA and FQGNSA. V gave up 1 base and J gave up 4 bases, with 19 bases separating them. This CDR3 region has 17 residues. CDR3 loop: CASSLVPDILGAYGYTF. The CDR3 bases are TGTGCCAGCAGCTTAGTCCCCGACATCCTGGGGGCCTATGGCTACACCTTC.

The chain carries TRBV7-2 and TRBJ2-5, with 7 positions matching TRBD2. Trimming took 1 base from V and 5 from J; bases not matched to a gene: 13. The CDR3 totals 17 residues. Germline values: CDR1 SGHTA, CDR2 FQGNSA. The CDR3 reads CASSLGNVAGASETQYF. CDR3 nucleotide sequence: TGTGCCAGCAGCTTAGGGAATGTTGCGGGAGCGAGCGAGACCCAGTACTTC.

As for this clonotype: One end of the junction is discordant with germline, which a read error may explain. This chain links TRBV15 with TRBJ2-1; TRBD2 matches 9 bases. Germline CDR1 and CDR2: LNHNV and YYDKDF (reference sequence). The CDR3 has 17 residues. The CDR3 DNA sequence: TGTGCCAACAGCAGAGGAGCGTTAGCGGGAGTTTCGGATGAGCAGTTCTTC. Translating gives CANSRGALAGVSDEQFF.

This sequence joins TRBV15 and TRBJ1-4; D ambiguous. Trimming stripped 0 bases from V and 11 bases from J, with 13 bases between. CDR3 size: 14 residues. The germline gives CDR1 LNHNV, CDR2 YYDKDF (reference sequence). CDR3 in DNA: TGTGCCACCAGCAGAGACGGGTTTGAGGACAAACTGTTTTTT. As protein: CATSRDGFEDKLFF.

This clonotype was counted only a few times. V gene TRBV7-2 combines with J gene TRBJ2-3; D not resolved. The CDR3 totals 13 residues. The germline gives CDR1 SGHTA, CDR2 FQGNSA. V lost 3 bases to trimming and J lost 3 bases, with 7 bases between them. Written as DNA, the CDR3 is TGTGCCAGCAGCTTCCAGGTTACAGATACGCAGTATTTT. This codes for CASSFQVTDTQYF.